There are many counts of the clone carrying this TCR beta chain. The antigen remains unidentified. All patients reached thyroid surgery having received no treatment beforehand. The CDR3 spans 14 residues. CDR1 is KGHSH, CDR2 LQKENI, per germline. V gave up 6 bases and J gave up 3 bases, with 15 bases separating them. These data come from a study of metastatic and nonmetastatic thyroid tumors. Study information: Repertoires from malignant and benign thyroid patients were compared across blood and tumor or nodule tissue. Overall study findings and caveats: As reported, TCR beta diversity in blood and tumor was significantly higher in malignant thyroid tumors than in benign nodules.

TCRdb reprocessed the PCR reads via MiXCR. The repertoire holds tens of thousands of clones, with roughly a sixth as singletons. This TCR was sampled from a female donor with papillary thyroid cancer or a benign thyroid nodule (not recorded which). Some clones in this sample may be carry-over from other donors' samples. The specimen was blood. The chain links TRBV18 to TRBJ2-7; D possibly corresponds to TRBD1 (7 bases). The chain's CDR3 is CASSQGRGDYEQYF. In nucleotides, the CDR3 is TGTGCCAGCTCCCAGGGCAGGGGGGACTACGAGCAGTACTTC.